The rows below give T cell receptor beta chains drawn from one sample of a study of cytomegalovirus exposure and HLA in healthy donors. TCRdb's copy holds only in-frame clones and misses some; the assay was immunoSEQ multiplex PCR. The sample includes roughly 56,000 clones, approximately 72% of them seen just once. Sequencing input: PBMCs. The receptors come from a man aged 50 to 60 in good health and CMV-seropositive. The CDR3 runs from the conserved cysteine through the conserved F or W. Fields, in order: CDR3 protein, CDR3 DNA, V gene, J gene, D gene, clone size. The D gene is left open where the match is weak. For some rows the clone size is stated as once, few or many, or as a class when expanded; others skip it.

CDR3 protein: CASSPRQGGNSPLHF
CDR3 DNA: TGTGCCAGCAGCCCTCGACAGGGAGGTAATTCACCCCTCCACTTT
V gene: TRBV7-8
J gene: TRBJ1-6
D gene: TRBD1
clone size: -

CDR3 protein: CAWSVQRLHWGYTF
CDR3 DNA: TGTGCCTGGAGTGTACAGAGACTACACTGGGGCTACACCTTC
V gene: TRBV30
J gene: TRBJ1-2
D gene: -
clone size: -

CDR3 protein: CASSLTGEGFGGEQYF
CDR3 DNA: TGTGCCAGCAGCTTAACGGGGGAAGGCTTCGGGGGCGAGCAGTACTTC
V gene: TRBV11-2
J gene: TRBJ2-7
D gene: -
clone size: -

CDR3 protein: CASSLGAVNTEAFF
CDR3 DNA: TGTGCCAGCAGCTTGGGGGCAGTTAACACTGAAGCTTTCTTT
V gene: TRBV4-2
J gene: TRBJ1-1
D gene: -
clone size: -

CDR3 protein: CASSLGGGVGYVSTYEQYF
CDR3 DNA: TGCGCCAGCAGCTTGGGGGGGGGTGTAGGATATGTATCCACCTACGAGCAGTACTTC
V gene: TRBV5-1
J gene: TRBJ2-7
D gene: TRBD2
clone size: -

CDR3 protein: CASSYSGGYYNEQFF
CDR3 DNA: TGTGCCAGCAGTTACTCGGGGGGTTACTACAATGAGCAGTTCTTC
V gene: TRBV6-5
J gene: TRBJ2-1
D gene: -
clone size: -

CDR3 protein: CSFIPTGWSTEAFF
CDR3 DNA: TGCAGCTTTATCCCGACAGGGTGGAGCACTGAAGCTTTCTTT
V gene: TRBV29-1
J gene: TRBJ1-1
D gene: TRBD1
clone size: -

CDR3 protein: CASRDPNTEAFF
CDR3 DNA: TGTGCCAGCCGGGATCCGAACACTGAAGCTTTCTTT
V gene: TRBV6-5
J gene: TRBJ1-1
D gene: -
clone size: -

CDR3 protein: CASSLGQGDYGYTF
CDR3 DNA: TGTGCCAGTAGTCTCGGACAGGGGGACTATGGCTACACCTTC
V gene: TRBV19
J gene: TRBJ1-2
D gene: TRBD1
clone size: -

CDR3 protein: CASSGWEGPLYEQYF
CDR3 DNA: TGTGCCAGCAGTGGGTGGGAGGGCCCCCTCTACGAGCAGTACTTC
V gene: TRBV6-5
J gene: TRBJ2-7
D gene: TRBD2
clone size: -

CDR3 protein: CASSLAQGSYNEQFF
CDR3 DNA: TGTGCCAGCAGCTTAGCACAGGGCTCCTACAATGAGCAGTTCTTC
V gene: TRBV7-6
J gene: TRBJ2-1
D gene: -
clone size: -

CDR3 protein: CASSRWTGNEKLFF
CDR3 DNA: TGTGCCAGCAGCCGGTGGACAGGGAATGAAAAACTGTTTTTT
V gene: TRBV9
J gene: TRBJ1-4
D gene: TRBD1
clone size: -

CDR3 protein: CASSRTSGSSNEQFF
CDR3 DNA: TGTGCCAGCAGTCGGACTAGCGGGAGTTCGAATGAGCAGTTCTTC
V gene: TRBV6-6
J gene: TRBJ2-1
D gene: TRBD2
clone size: few

CDR3 protein: CASSLEAGGNYEQYF
CDR3 DNA: TGTGCCAGCAGCTTAGAGGCAGGGGGTAACTACGAGCAGTACTTC
V gene: TRBV7-8
J gene: TRBJ2-7
D gene: TRBD1
clone size: once

CDR3 protein: CAWSVRTGGYGYTF
CDR3 DNA: TGTGCCTGGAGTGTAAGAACGGGGGGCTATGGCTACACCTTC
V gene: TRBV30
J gene: TRBJ1-2
D gene: -
clone size: few

CDR3 protein: CASRDTRRDTEAFF
CDR3 DNA: TGTGCCAGTAGAGACACCCGGCGGGACACTGAAGCTTTCTTT
V gene: TRBV19
J gene: TRBJ1-1
D gene: -
clone size: -

CDR3 protein: CASSPQKRNEQYF
CDR3 DNA: TGTGCCAGCTCACCCCAGAAGAGGAACGAGCAGTACTTC
V gene: TRBV18
J gene: TRBJ2-7
D gene: -
clone size: -

CDR3 protein: CASSPQAPTGELFF
CDR3 DNA: TGTGCCAGCAGCCCACAGGCGCCGACCGGGGAGCTGTTTTTT
V gene: TRBV6-5
J gene: TRBJ2-2
D gene: -
clone size: few

CDR3 protein: CASSRIAGTGELFF
CDR3 DNA: TGTGCCAGCAGCCGAATAGCCGGAACCGGGGAGCTGTTTTTT
V gene: TRBV13
J gene: TRBJ2-2
D gene: -
clone size: -

CDR3 protein: CAISPHHLQGPWDQPQHF
CDR3 DNA: TGTGCCATCAGTCCCCACCATCTACAGGGGCCATGGGATCAGCCCCAGCATTTT
V gene: TRBV27
J gene: TRBJ1-5
D gene: TRBD1
clone size: -

CDR3 protein: CASSSRGLAGAGSYNEQFF
CDR3 DNA: TGCGCCAGCAGCTCCCGCGGACTAGCGGGGGCGGGGTCCTACAATGAGCAGTTCTTC
V gene: TRBV5-1
J gene: TRBJ2-1
D gene: TRBD2
clone size: -

CDR3 protein: CASSRQGEAFF
CDR3 DNA: TGTGCCAGCAGTCGACAGGGTGAAGCTTTCTTT
V gene: TRBV6-5
J gene: TRBJ1-1
D gene: TRBD1
clone size: -

CDR3 protein: CASSLASGVYNEQFF
CDR3 DNA: TGCGCCAGCAGCTTGGCTAGCGGAGTCTACAATGAGCAGTTCTTC
V gene: TRBV5-1
J gene: TRBJ2-1
D gene: TRBD2
clone size: -

CDR3 protein: CAWSVAPINTGELFF
CDR3 DNA: TGTGCCTGGAGTGTAGCGCCAATTAACACCGGGGAGCTGTTTTTT
V gene: TRBV30
J gene: TRBJ2-2
D gene: -
clone size: -

CDR3 protein: CAWKTGGAEVYGYTF
CDR3 DNA: TGTGCCTGGAAGACAGGGGGCGCTGAGGTATATGGCTACACCTTC
V gene: TRBV30
J gene: TRBJ1-2
D gene: TRBD1
clone size: -